The entry below describes one T cell receptor (beta chain). Its specificity is not known. This record comes from a study of blood T cells in healthy people across ages. CDR3 length: 16 amino acids. With 4 bases removed from V and 10 bases from J, the gap between germline ends came to 24 bases. CDR1 and CDR2 (germline): LGHDT, YNNKEL (reference sequence). Study observations and caveats: Long-lived donors carried more naive CD4+ cells and greater diversity than aged donors. Roughly linear declines in TCR beta diversity per million T cells occurred with age. Unsorted PBMCs blocked a conclusive comparison of naive and antigen-experienced cells.

A J-beta primer mix and a sample-barcoded 5' primer were used in a second PCR of roughly 7 to 12 cycles. TCRdb re-derived calls from the 5' RACE reads in MiXCR, one entry per CDR3 protein. The sample consists of about 1.5 million distinct CDR3 sequences, 40% to 45% of them appearing once. Sequenced input: blood. The TCR comes from a young woman in good health. The rearrangement links TRBV3-1 to TRBJ2-3; D is possibly TRBD2 (5 bases). CDR3 sequence: CASSRSARTPVQAQYF. The CDR3 region has the DNA TGTGCCAGCAGCCGCTCCGCCAGGACTCCCGTGCAGGCGCAGTATTTT.